This T cell receptor beta chain was retrieved from a study of tumor and adjacent non-tumor tissue in lung cancer. CDR1 is SGHAT, CDR2 FQNNGV, per germline. CDR3 length: 17 amino acids. Study-level results: Tumor tissue had significantly higher TCR diversity than normal lung. Normal lung showed higher cumulative top 100 clone frequency than tumor.

On this clonotype itself: What it binds is not known. At one of its ends the junction is not consistent with the germline gene, which may arise from a read error.

The library came from three nested PCR rounds adapted from ARM-PCR protocols. In TCRdb, the multiplex PCR reads were re-called with MiXCR into one record per CDR3 protein. The sample records around 79,000 distinct CDR3 sequences, over 55% being singletons. This sample's RNA came from whole unsorted tissue. Sample: lung tumor tissue. The TCR sequence derives from a middle-aged woman with non-small cell lung cancer. The V gene is TRBV11-2, the J gene TRBJ2-3; D is perhaps TRBD1 or TRBD2 (5 bases each). The CDR3 DNA reads as TGTGCCAGCGGCCGCCTTATAGGGGCGGGTTCCACAGATATGCAGTATTTT. Its protein product is CASGRLIGAGSTDMQYF.